This T cell receptor (beta chain) comes out of a study of blood T cell repertoires in COVID-19. Study-level background: There were acute and convalescent COVID-19 samples, and they came from the United States, Italy and Spain.

Authors' processing steps: Reference gene primers were amplified, and this amplification served to estimate nucleated cell counts. Profiling relied on immunoSEQ multiplex PCR, and the TCRdb table lists in-frame clones only, not all of them. Clone size and V and J calls were adopted from that table, with D and trimming inferred from the DNA. The table lists fewer than 25,000 clones, roughly nine tenths of them singletons, with almost 8% in the top ten. This clone was seen just once. Germline V gene lookup returns CDR1 LGHDT and CDR2 YNNKEL (reference sequence). The CDR3 consists of 13 residues. The trim removed 8 bases at V and 6 bases at J, leaving 8 bases unmatched.

This receptor was obtained from a human donor in a cohort sampled during active COVID-19. Input material: peripheral blood. The J gene is TRBJ2-7, the V gene TRBV3-1 (or the pseudogene TRBV3-2), with 9 bases lining up with TRBD2. As DNA, the CDR3 is TGTGCCAGCCAGGCGGGAGGGCCGGGCGAGCAGTACTTC. It encodes CASQAGGPGEQYF.